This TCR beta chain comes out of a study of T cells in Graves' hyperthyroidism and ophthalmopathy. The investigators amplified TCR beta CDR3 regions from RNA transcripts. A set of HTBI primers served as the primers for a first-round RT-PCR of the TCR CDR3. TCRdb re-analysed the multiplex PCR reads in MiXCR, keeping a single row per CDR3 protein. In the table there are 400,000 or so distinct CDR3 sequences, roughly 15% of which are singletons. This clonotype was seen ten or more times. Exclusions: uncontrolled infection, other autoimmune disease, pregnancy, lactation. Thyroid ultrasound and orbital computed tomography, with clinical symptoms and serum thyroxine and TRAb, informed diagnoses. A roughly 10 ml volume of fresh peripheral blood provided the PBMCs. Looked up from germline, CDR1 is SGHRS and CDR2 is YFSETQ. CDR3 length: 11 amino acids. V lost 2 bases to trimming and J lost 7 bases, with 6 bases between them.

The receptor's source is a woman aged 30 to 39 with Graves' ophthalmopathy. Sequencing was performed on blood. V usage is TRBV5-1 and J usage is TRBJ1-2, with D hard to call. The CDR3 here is CASSFGSGYTF. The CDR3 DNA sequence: TGCGCCAGCAGCTTTGGGTCTGGCTACACCTTC. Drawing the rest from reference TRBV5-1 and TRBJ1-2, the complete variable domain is KAGVTQTPRYLIKTRGQQVTLSCSPISGHRSVSWYQQTPGQGLQFLFEYFSETQRNKGNFPGRFSGRQFSNSRSEMNVSTLELGDSALYLCASSFGSGYTFGSGTRLTVV.